The clone carrying this TCR beta chain has at least ten counts. This entry is derived from a study of T cells after posttransplantation cyclophosphamide. Produced via immunoSEQ multiplex PCR; TCRdb's table is partial and in-frame only. The sample yields about 12,000 clones, without any singletons. The V and J ends lost 5 bases and 4 bases, in that order; junction bases with no gene match: 7. The CDR3 is 14 residues long. Looked up from germline, CDR1 is SNHLY and CDR2 is FYNNEI. The TCR comes from a woman between 40 and 55 years old in good health, CMV-negative, and a related stem cell transplant donor. The chain joins TRBV2 to TRBJ2-7; 8 nucleotides align to TRBD1. The sample consisted of PBMCs. CDR3 in amino acids: CASSFRDRWYEQYF. CDR3 nucleotide sequence: TGTGCCAGCAGTTTCCGGGACAGGTGGTACGAGCAGTACTTC.